This TCR beta chain derives from a study of tumor and adjacent non-tumor tissue in lung cancer. Across the study: The cohort had roughly 11 adenocarcinoma, a couple of squamous cell and 1 small cell patients. Aged about 31 to 76 years, patients included fewer than 11 men and 4 or 5 women with stage I to III disease.

This sample's RNA came from whole unsorted tissue. The normal lung tissue was taken more than 3 cm from the tumor edge. TCRbeta libraries were built with three rounds of nested PCR, modified from ARM-PCR. A single record per CDR3 protein comes from TCRdb applying MiXCR to the multiplex PCR reads. This table holds around 76,000 distinct CDR3 sequences, 76% found once. Study-wide results and limits: TCR diversity was significantly greater in tumor than normal lung tissue. In normal lung, the top 100 clones were significantly more dominant than in tumor.

This clonotype was seen a few times. What it recognizes is unknown. At one end, the junction sequence differs from germline, possibly due to a read error. The V gene's germline CDR1 is SQVTM and CDR2 ANQGSEA. The CDR3 totals 13 residues. The TCR was taken from a man aged 70 or older with non-small cell lung cancer. V and J are TRBV29-1 and TRBJ1-6; TRBD1 matches at 7 bases. Sequences were obtained from distant non-tumor lung tissue. For the CDR3, the DNA is TGCAACGTTGGTTTGGACAGGACGTCACCCCTCCACTTT. Translation gives CNVGLDRTSPLHF.